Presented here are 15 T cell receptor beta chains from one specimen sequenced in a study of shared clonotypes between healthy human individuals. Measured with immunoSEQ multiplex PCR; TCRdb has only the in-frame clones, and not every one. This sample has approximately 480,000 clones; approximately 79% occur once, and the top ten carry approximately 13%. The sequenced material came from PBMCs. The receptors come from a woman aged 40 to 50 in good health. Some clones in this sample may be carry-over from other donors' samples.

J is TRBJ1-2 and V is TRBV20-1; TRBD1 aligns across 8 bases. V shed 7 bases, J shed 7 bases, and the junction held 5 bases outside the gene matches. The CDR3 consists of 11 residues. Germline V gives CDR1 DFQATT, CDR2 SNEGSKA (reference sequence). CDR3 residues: CSVRTGLGYTF. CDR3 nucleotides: TGCAGTGTCAGGACAGGGCTTGGCTACACCTTC.

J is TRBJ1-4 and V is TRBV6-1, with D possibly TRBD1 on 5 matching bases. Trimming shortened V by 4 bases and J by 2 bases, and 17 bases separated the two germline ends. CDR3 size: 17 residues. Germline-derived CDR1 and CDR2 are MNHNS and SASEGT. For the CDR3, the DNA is TGTGCCAGCAGTGTATTCCGTGTGACAGCGACTAATGAAAAACTGTTTTTT. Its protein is CASSVFRVTATNEKLFF.

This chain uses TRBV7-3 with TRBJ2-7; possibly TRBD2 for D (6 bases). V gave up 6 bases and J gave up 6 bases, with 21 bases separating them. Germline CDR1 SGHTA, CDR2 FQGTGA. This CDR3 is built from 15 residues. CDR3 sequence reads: CASSPSGGVWSEQYF. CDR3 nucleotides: TGTGCCAGCAGTCCTTCTGGCGGGGTTTGGAGCGAGCAGTACTTC.

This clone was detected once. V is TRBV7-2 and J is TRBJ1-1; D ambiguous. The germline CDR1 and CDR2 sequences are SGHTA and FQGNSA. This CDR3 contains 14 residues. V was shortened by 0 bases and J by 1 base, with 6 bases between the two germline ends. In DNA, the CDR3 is TGTGCCAGCAGCTTAGCGGGGTCGAACACTGAAGCTTTCTTT. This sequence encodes CASSLAGSNTEAFF.

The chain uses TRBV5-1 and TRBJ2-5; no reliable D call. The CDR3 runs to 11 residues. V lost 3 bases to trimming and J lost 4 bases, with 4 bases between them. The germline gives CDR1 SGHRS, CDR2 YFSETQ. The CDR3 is CASSSLETQYF. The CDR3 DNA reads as TGCGCCAGCAGCTCGCTAGAGACCCAGTACTTC.

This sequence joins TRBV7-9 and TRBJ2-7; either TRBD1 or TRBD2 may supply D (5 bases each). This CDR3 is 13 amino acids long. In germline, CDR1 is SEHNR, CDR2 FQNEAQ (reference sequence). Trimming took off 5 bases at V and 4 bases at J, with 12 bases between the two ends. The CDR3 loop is CASSRGRVYEQYF. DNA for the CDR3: TGTGCCAGCAGCCGGGGACGAGTATACGAGCAGTACTTC.

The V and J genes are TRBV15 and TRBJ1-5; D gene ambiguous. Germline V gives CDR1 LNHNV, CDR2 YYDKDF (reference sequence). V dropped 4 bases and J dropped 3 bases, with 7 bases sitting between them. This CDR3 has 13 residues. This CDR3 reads CATSTANNQPQHF. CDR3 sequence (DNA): TGTGCCACCAGCACAGCAAACAATCAGCCCCAGCATTTT.

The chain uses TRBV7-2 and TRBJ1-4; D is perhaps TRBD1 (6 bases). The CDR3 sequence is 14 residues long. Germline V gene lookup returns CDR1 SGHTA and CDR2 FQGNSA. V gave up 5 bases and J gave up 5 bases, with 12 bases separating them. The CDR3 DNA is TGTGCCAGCAGCCTCGACAGGCTAAATGAAAAACTGTTTTTT. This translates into CASSLDRLNEKLFF.

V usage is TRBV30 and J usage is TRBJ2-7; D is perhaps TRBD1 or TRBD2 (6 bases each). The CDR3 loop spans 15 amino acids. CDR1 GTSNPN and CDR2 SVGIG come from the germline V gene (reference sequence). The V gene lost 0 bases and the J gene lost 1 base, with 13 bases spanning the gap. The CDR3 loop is CAWSVSWRGSYEQYF. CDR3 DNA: TGTGCCTGGAGTGTAAGTTGGAGGGGGTCCTACGAGCAGTACTTC.

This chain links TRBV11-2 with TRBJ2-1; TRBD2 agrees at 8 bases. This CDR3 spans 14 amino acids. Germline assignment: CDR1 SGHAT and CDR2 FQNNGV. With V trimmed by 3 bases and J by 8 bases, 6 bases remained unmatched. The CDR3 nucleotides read TGTGCCAGCAGCTTGGGCCTAGCGGGCTATGAGCAGTTCTTC. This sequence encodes CASSLGLAGYEQFF.

Written as DNA, the CDR3 is TGTGCCACCAGGAGGACTAGCGGGAGCGGTAAGACCCAGTACTTC. Protein sequence: CATRRTSGSGKTQYF. The chain couples TRBV15 to TRBJ2-5; 13 bases line up with TRBD2. Germline trimming cut 6 bases from V and 6 bases from J; bases unmatched to any gene: 7. The length of the CDR3 is 15 residues. CDR1 and CDR2 from the germline V gene are LNHNV and YYDKDF (reference sequence).

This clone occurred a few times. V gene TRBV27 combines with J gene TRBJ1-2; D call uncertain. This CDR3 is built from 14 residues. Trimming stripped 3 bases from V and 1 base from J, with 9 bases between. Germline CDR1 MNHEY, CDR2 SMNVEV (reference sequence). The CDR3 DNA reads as TGTGCCAGCAGTTTCGTCGGGAGTAACTATGGCTACACCTTC. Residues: CASSFVGSNYGYTF.

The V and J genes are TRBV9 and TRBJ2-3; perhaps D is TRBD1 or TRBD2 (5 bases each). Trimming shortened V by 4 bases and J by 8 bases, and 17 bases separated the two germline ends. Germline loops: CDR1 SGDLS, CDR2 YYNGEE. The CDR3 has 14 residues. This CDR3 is CASSRGPSTGTQYF. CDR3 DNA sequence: TGTGCCAGCAGCCGGGGCCCCTCTACGGGTACGCAGTATTTT.

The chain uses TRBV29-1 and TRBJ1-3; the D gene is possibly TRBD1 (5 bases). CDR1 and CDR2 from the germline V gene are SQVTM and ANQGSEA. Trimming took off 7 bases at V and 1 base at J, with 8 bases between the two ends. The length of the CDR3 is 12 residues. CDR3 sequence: CSGRGSGNTIYF. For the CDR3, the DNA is TGCAGCGGTCGGGGGTCTGGAAACACCATATATTTT.

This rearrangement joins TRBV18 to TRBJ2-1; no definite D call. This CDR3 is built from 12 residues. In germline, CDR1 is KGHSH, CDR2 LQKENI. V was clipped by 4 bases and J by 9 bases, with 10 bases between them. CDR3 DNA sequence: TGTGCCAGCTCACGGCAGGAGAGTGAGCAGTTCTTC. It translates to CASSRQESEQFF.